Given below is one T cell receptor beta chain in context. The entry originates in a study of CD8 T cells in Susac syndrome. V was shortened by 2 bases and J by 0 bases, with 1 base between the two germline ends. The CDR3 has 12 residues. Germline CDR1 is SNHLY and CDR2 is FYNNEI. An amount of RNA that ranged from about 0.45 to 1 ug was reverse transcribed with random hexamers. TCRdb processed the immunoSEQ multiplex PCR reads anew with MiXCR; each CDR3 protein has one entry. The repertoire has more than 100,000 distinct CDR3 sequences, about 95% of them found once; the top ten carry 0.28%. The sequence was collected from a human donor with Susac syndrome. The V call is TRBV2, the J call TRBJ1-2; D remains ambiguous. Sequencing used CD8+ T cells from PBMCs. CDR3 in DNA: TGTGCCAGCAGTGAAACTAACTATGGCTACACCTTC. Translation gives CASSETNYGYTF.